The 17 T cell receptor beta chains presented below share a single source sample, sequenced in a study of blood T cell repertoires in COVID-19. TCRdb's table, derived via immunoSEQ multiplex PCR, lists solely in-frame clones and lacks some. The sample records 75,000 to 80,000 clones, approximately 85% being singletons. Specimen: peripheral blood. The receptor source for this set is a man between 60 and 75 years old with COVID-19, enrolled during active disease.

The J gene is TRBJ2-3, the V gene TRBV6-5; 9 bases are a match to TRBD2. Germline CDR1 MNHEY, CDR2 SVGAGI. The J segment lost 2 bases and the V segment lost 2 bases, leaving 5 bases of the junction unmatched. The CDR3 totals 16 residues. DNA for the CDR3: TGTGCCAGCAGTTACAGTCTAGCGGGGCTCACAGATACGCAGTATTTT. Translation: CASSYSLAGLTDTQYF.

This clone was seen only once. V gene TRBV3-1 (or the pseudogene TRBV3-2) combines with J gene TRBJ1-6; 7 bases map to TRBD1. Germline assignment: CDR1 LGHDT and CDR2 YNNKEL (reference sequence). Unmatched junction bases numbered 7, after V lost 4 bases and J lost 10 bases. The CDR3 has 14 residues. CDR3 nucleotide sequence: TGTGCCAGCAGCCCGACAGGGTCGACCTCACCCCTCCACTTT. This translates into CASSPTGSTSPLHF.

The chain employs TRBV5-4 and TRBJ1-3; 8 nucleotides agree with TRBD1. Per the germline V gene, CDR1 is SGHNT and CDR2 is YYREEE (reference sequence). V lost 2 bases, J lost 0 bases, and 4 bases stayed unmatched. The CDR3 runs 16 residues. The CDR3 sequence: CASSLTGTGSGNTIYF. As DNA, the CDR3 is TGTGCCAGCAGCTTAACTGGGACAGGCTCTGGAAACACCATATATTTT.

The chain is built from TRBV28 and TRBJ2-7, with 11 bases aligning to TRBD1. Germline V gene lookup returns CDR1 MDHEN and CDR2 SYDVKM. Trimming took 5 bases from V and 2 from J; bases not matched to a gene: 14. The CDR3 contains 18 residues. The CDR3 nucleotides read TGTGCCAGCAGTCCATACCAGACGGGACAGGGGGATACCTACGAGCAGTACTTC. This gives the protein CASSPYQTGQGDTYEQYF.

The gene calls are TRBV29-1 and TRBJ1-1; maybe TRBD1 (6 bases). Between the trimmed V and J ends, which lost 7 bases and 4 bases, there was a span of 16 bases. The CDR3 extends over 13 amino acids. Germline V CDR1 and CDR2: SQVTM, ANQGSEA. CDR3 region: CSAAHGGATEAFF. In DNA, the CDR3 is TGCAGCGCTGCCCACGGGGGGGCCACTGAAGCTTTCTTT.

This clone was counted at least ten times. The J gene is TRBJ1-2, the V gene TRBV11-3, with a possible D match to TRBD1 (6 bases). This CDR3 contains 13 residues. Germline CDR1 SGHNT, CDR2 YENEEA. The V end lost 4 bases, the J end lost 7 bases, and 13 bases lay between the germline ends. The CDR3 here is CASSSRQAGGYTF. The CDR3 DNA sequence: TGTGCCAGCAGCTCCCGACAGGCGGGTGGCTACACCTTC.

This chain connects TRBV5-1 to TRBJ2-7, with TRBD2 matching 15 bases. The CDR3 spans 16 residues. The germline V gene has CDR1 SGHRS and CDR2 YFSETQ. Unmatched junction bases numbered 6, after V lost 3 bases and J lost 5 bases. This CDR3 is CASSSGLAGGLHEQYF. The CDR3 DNA follows: TGCGCCAGCAGCTCGGGACTAGCGGGGGGTCTCCACGAGCAGTACTTC.

The V call is TRBV28, the J call TRBJ1-2; the match to TRBD1 covers 10 bases. CDR1 and CDR2 from the germline V gene are MDHEN and SYDVKM. The V gene end was trimmed by 4 bases and the J gene end by 5 bases; junction bases not matched to a gene: 4. The CDR3 is 14 amino acids. The CDR3 bases are TGTGCCAGCAGTTGGGGACAGGGGATATATGGCTACACCTTC. Amino acid sequence: CASSWGQGIYGYTF.

V gene TRBV18 combines with J gene TRBJ2-7; 7 bases line up with TRBD1. J lost 2 bases, V lost 3 bases, and 4 bases had no gene match. The CDR3 is 14 residues long. Per germline, CDR1 KGHSH and CDR2 LQKENI. This CDR3 reads CASSPPGQPYEQYF. The CDR3 DNA reads as TGTGCCAGCTCACCCCCGGGACAGCCCTACGAGCAGTACTTC.

The V and J genes are TRBV9 and TRBJ2-7; a possible D gene is TRBD2 (6 bases). This CDR3 comprises 18 residues. CDR1 is SGDLS and CDR2 is YYNGEE in the germline V gene. V was shortened by 3 bases and J by 5 bases, with 27 bases between the two germline ends. The CDR3, as DNA: TGTGCCAGCAGCGCCCAATTGGAGGGGCCCGGTCTCTTGGACGAGCAGTACTTC. This codes for CASSAQLEGPGLLDEQYF.

The V gene is TRBV7-7, the J gene TRBJ2-3; 7 positions match TRBD1. The CDR3 is 16 amino acids. The ends lost 4 bases at V and 0 bases at J; junction bases unmatched: 7. Germline V gene data show CDR1 as SSHAT and CDR2 as FNYEAQ (reference sequence). The CDR3 is CASSSGTDPSTDTQYF. CDR3 bases: TGTGCCAGCAGCTCTGGGACAGATCCTAGCACAGATACGCAGTATTTT.

The chain carries TRBV11-3 and TRBJ2-3, with TRBD2 matching over 8 bases. Per the germline V gene, CDR1 is SGHNT and CDR2 is YENEEA. Trimming at V came to 2 bases and at J to 3 bases, leaving 7 bases not matched to a gene. The CDR3 covers 16 residues. The CDR3: CASSLNSGNPTDTQYF. CDR3 sequence (DNA): TGTGCCAGCAGCTTAAATAGCGGGAACCCAACAGATACGCAGTATTTT.

The chain uses TRBV23-1 and TRBJ1-4; 8 bases line up with TRBD1. TRBV23-1 is an ORF; its function is uncertain. This CDR3 region has 19 residues. With 0 bases clipped from V and 4 bases from J, the junction kept 13 bases outside the gene matches. CDR3 DNA: TGCGCCAGCAGTCAATCCGTGGCAGGGGGCTCCGACCATAATGAAAAACTGTTTTTT. It codes for CASSQSVAGGSDHNEKLFF.

The chain employs TRBV28 and TRBJ1-1; D ambiguous. Germline V lookup: CDR1 MDHEN, CDR2 SYDVKM. Trimming stripped 6 bases from V and 7 bases from J, with 18 bases between. This CDR3 contains 14 residues. Here the CDR3 DNA reads TGTGCCAGCAGCCTTGCCTCACTGGTGGTTGAAGCTTTCTTT. Residues: CASSLASLVVEAFF.

J is TRBJ2-7 and V is TRBV4-1; 11 nucleotides match TRBD2. CDR1 and CDR2 (germline): MGHRA, YSYEKL. The CDR3 sequence is 19 residues long. V lost 4 bases, J lost 0 bases, and 14 bases stayed unmatched. CDR3 amino acids: CASSLSLSTSGVSSYEQYF. Written as DNA, the CDR3 is TGCGCCAGCAGCCTCTCCCTATCGACTAGCGGGGTAAGCTCCTACGAGCAGTACTTC.

The rearrangement joins TRBV28 to TRBJ2-7; a possible D gene is TRBD2 (5 bases). The germline V gene encodes CDR1 MDHEN and CDR2 SYDVKM. CDR3 length: 12 residues. Trimming shortened V by 5 bases and J by 4 bases, and 9 bases separated the two germline ends. The CDR3 here is CASSPGWYEQYF. The CDR3 DNA reads as TGTGCCAGCAGTCCGGGGTGGTACGAGCAGTACTTC.

V usage is TRBV12-3 or TRBV12-4 and J usage is TRBJ1-1; possible D gene TRBD1, 6 bases. The CDR3 contains 12 residues. V lost 5 bases and J lost 7, with 11 bases in between. The CDR3: CASSTGGDEAFF. The CDR3 region has the DNA TGTGCCAGCAGTACTGGGGGCGATGAAGCTTTCTTT.